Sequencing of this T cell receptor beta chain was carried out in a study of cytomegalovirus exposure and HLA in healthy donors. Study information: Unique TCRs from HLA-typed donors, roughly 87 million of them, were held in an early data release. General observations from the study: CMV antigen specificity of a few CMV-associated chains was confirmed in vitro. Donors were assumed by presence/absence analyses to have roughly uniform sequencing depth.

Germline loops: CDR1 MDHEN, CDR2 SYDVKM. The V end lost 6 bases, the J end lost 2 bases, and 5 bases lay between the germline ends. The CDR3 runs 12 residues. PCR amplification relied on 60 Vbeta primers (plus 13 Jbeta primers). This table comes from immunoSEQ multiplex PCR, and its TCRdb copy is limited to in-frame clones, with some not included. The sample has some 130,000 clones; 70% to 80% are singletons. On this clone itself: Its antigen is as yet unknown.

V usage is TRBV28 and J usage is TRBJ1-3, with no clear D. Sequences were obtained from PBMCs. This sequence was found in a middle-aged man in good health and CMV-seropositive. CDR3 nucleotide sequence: TGTGCCAGCAGAATAACTGGAAACACCATATATTTT. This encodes CASRITGNTIYF.